The 27 T cell receptor beta chains given below trace back to one sample, sequenced in a study of T-cell memory formation after mild COVID-19. Each CDR3 protein gets one entry after TCRdb re-called the 5' RACE reads with MiXCR. The sample carries some 57,000 distinct CDR3 sequences, approximately 12% recorded once. The sequenced sample consisted of PBMCs or a T cell subset sorted from them (not recorded which). The receptors originated from a man between 18 and 35 years old who had mild COVID-19 (a few samples of this study predate the infection). Cell type and time point are not known.

This chain uses TRBV18 with TRBJ1-1, with D uncertain. This CDR3 has 13 amino acids. Trimming stripped 1 base from V and 2 bases from J, with 5 bases between. Germline CDR1 reads KGHSH; CDR2 reads LQKENI. DNA of the CDR3: TGTGCCAGCTCACCACAGGACAACACTGAAGCTTTCTTT. Its translation is CASSPQDNTEAFF.

This clonotype was seen only a few times. This chain joins TRBV5-1 and TRBJ2-7; D gene uncertain. Germline loops: CDR1 SGHRS, CDR2 YFSETQ. This CDR3 is 19 amino acids long. V was cut by 4 bases and J by 3 bases, with 29 bases left in between. The CDR3 loop reads CASSPLPNESRKLYYEQYV. As DNA, the CDR3 is TGCGCCAGCAGCCCACTCCCGAACGAGTCGCGGAAGTTGTACTACGAGCAGTACGTC.

The rearrangement joins TRBV20-1 to TRBJ1-5; no clear D gene. The CDR3 loop spans 14 amino acids. V lost 0 bases, J lost 0 bases, and 6 bases lay in between. Germline V lookup: CDR1 DFQATT, CDR2 SNEGSKA (reference sequence). CDR3 in amino acids: CSAREGYSNQPQHF. CDR3 sequence (DNA): TGCAGTGCTAGAGAAGGTTATAGCAATCAGCCCCAGCATTTT.

The J gene is TRBJ2-7, the V gene TRBV6-1, with D perhaps given as TRBD1 or TRBD2 (7 bases each). The CDR3 loop spans 16 amino acids. Germline-derived CDR1 and CDR2 are MNHNS and SASEGT. V was pared by 7 bases and J by 3 bases, with 22 bases between. CDR3 sequence reads: CASIRGGSRERYEQYF. Written as DNA, the CDR3 is TGTGCCAGCATCAGGGGGGGTTCGCGAGAACGCTACGAGCAGTACTTC.

Concerning this clonotype: Mismatch with germline at one junction end may stem from a read error. The rearrangement joins TRBV20-1 to TRBJ1-2; no definite D call. The CDR3 contains 16 residues. Germline values: CDR1 DFQATT, CDR2 SNEGSKA (reference sequence). In nucleotides, the CDR3 is TGCAGTGCTCGAGACCCATACACGGGAGCTAACTATGGCTACACCTTC. As protein: CSARDPYTGANYGYTF.

The chain is built from TRBV6-5 and TRBJ1-5; 7 bases are shared with TRBD1. This CDR3 is built from 15 residues. Germline lookup yields CDR1 MNHEY and CDR2 SVGAGI. Trimming removed 6 bases from V and 5 bases from J; junction bases left unmatched: 10. This chain's CDR3 is CASSPSRGHHQPQHF. Written as DNA, the CDR3 is TGTGCCAGCAGCCCCTCGAGGGGGCACCATCAGCCCCAGCATTTT.

This clonotype appeared many times. Here the CDR3 reads CATSDSGRRAIDQPQHF. CDR3 coding DNA: TGTGCCACCAGTGATTCAGGACGGAGGGCTATCGATCAGCCCCAGCATTTT. This rearrangement joins TRBV24-1 to TRBJ1-5; no definite D call. Trimming shortened V by 2 bases and J by 5 bases, and 18 bases separated the two germline ends. From germline, CDR1 is KGHDR and CDR2 SFDVKD. There are 17 residues in the CDR3.

This clonotype has at least ten counts. This rearrangement joins TRBV7-9 to TRBJ2-7; TRBD1 aligns across 9 bases. Germline lookup yields CDR1 SEHNR and CDR2 FQNEAQ (reference sequence). Losses at the gene ends were 2 bases for V and 9 bases for J; bases not matched to a gene: 5. The CDR3 length is 13 residues. DNA for the CDR3: TGTGCCAGCAGCTTATCGGGACAGGGACGGCAGTACGTC. This encodes CASSLSGQGRQYV.

There are a few counts of this clonotype. V and J are TRBV5-4 and TRBJ2-3, with 9 bases aligning to TRBD1. The V and J ends lost 3 bases and 3 bases, in that order; junction bases with no gene match: 8. CDR1 is SGHNT and CDR2 is YYREEE in the germline V gene (reference sequence). The CDR3 is 16 residues long. In DNA form, the CDR3 reads TGTGCCAGCAGCTCGCGGGACAGGGAAGGTACAGATACGCAGTATTTT. The encoded protein is CASSSRDREGTDTQYF.

The CDR3 spells CASSPTTEANYGYTF. DNA of the CDR3: TGCGCCAGCAGCCCGACGACAGAGGCAAACTATGGCTACACCTTC. The chain employs TRBV4-1 and TRBJ1-2; tentatively, D is TRBD1 (5 bases). Trimming removed 4 bases at V and 2 bases at J, with 14 bases between. The CDR3 has 15 amino acids. Germline CDR1 and CDR2: MGHRA and YSYEKL.

This clonotype was recorded at least ten times. The chain uses TRBV7-9 and TRBJ2-7; no clear D. The V gene's germline CDR1 is SEHNR and CDR2 FQNEAQ (reference sequence). The CDR3 extends over 14 amino acids. The V end was cut by 4 bases, the J end by 5 bases, with 15 bases between. CDR3 nucleotides: TGTGCCAGCAGCTCGACACCCCTCAAGCACGAGCAGTACGTC. It translates to CASSSTPLKHEQYV.

The sample holds a few counts of this clonotype. This chain joins TRBV5-6 and TRBJ1-2, with a possible D match to TRBD1 (6 bases). The length of the CDR3 is 12 residues. V was pared by 4 bases and J by 4 bases, with 8 bases between. Looked up from germline, CDR1 is SGHDT and CDR2 is YYEEEE. The CDR3 sequence is CASSRTAYGYTF. CDR3 in DNA: TGTGCCAGCAGCCGGACAGCCTATGGCTACACCTTC. The variable domain in full, with the rest retrieved from reference TRBV5-6 and TRBJ1-2, is DAGVTQSPTHLIKTRGQQVTLRCSPKSGHDTVSWYQQALGQGPQFIFQYYEEEERQRGNFPDRFSGHQFPNYSSELNVNALLLGDSALYLCASSRTAYGYTFGSGTRLTVV.

This clonotype was observed a few times. The rearrangement joins TRBV6-2 or TRBV6-3 to TRBJ2-7, with D perhaps being TRBD1 or TRBD2 (5 bases each). Germline CDR1 MNHEY, CDR2 SVGEGT. The length of the CDR3 is 14 residues. The V and J ends lost 2 bases and 2 bases respectively, with 10 bases between them. CDR3: CASSYGQGPYEQYV. The CDR3 nucleotides read TGTGCCAGCAGTTACGGCCAGGGACCCTACGAGCAGTACGTC.

The chain joins TRBV7-2 to TRBJ2-7; D is ambiguous. The length of the CDR3 is 13 residues. Trimming removed 5 bases from V and 2 bases from J, with 10 bases in between. Germline CDR1 reads SGHTA; CDR2 reads FQGNSA. The CDR3 reads CASSPSEPYEQYF. As DNA, the CDR3 is TGTGCCAGCAGCCCCTCTGAGCCCTACGAGCAGTACTTC. The variable domain in full, completed from reference TRBV7-2 and TRBJ2-7, reads GAGVSQSPSNKVTEKGKDVELRCDPISGHTALYWYRQSLGQGLEFLIYFQGNSAPDKSGLPSDRFSAERTGGSVSTLTIQRTQQEDSAVYLCASSPSEPYEQYFGPGTRLTVT.

This rearrangement joins TRBV7-7 to TRBJ2-1; 9 bases are shared with TRBD2. There are 15 residues in the CDR3. J gave up 5 bases and V 2 bases, and 4 bases lay outside the gene matches. Looked up from germline, CDR1 is SSHAT and CDR2 is FNYEAQ (reference sequence). CDR3 in amino acids: CASSLLVAGDNEQFF. CDR3 DNA: TGTGCCAGCAGCTTATTGGTAGCGGGGGACAATGAGCAGTTCTTC.

This clonotype was counted only a few times. The genes are TRBV18 and TRBJ1-1; D not resolved. Germline lookup yields CDR1 KGHSH and CDR2 LQKENI. V lost 2 bases to trimming and J lost 5 bases, with 15 bases between them. CDR3 length equals 15 residues. The CDR3 loop reads CASSPSDTRRTEAFF. In DNA form, the CDR3 reads TGTGCCAGCTCACCATCCGACACCCGAAGGACTGAAGCTTTCTTT.

The chain combines TRBV7-9 with TRBJ2-1, with 8 bases identical to TRBD2. From germline, CDR1 is SEHNR and CDR2 FQNEAQ (reference sequence). This CDR3 contains 15 residues. Trimming took 1 base from V and 6 from J; bases not matched to a gene: 5. CDR3 bases: TGTGCCAGCAGCTTAGGGGCGGGGGGCCGCAATGAGCAGTTCTTC. This translates into CASSLGAGGRNEQFF. The full variable domain, rest sourced from reference TRBV7-9 and TRBJ2-1, is DTGVSQNPRHKITKRGQNVTFRCDPISEHNRLYWYRQTLGQGPEFLTYFQNEAQLEKSRLLSDRFSAERPKGSFSTLEIQRTEQGDSAMYLCASSLGAGGRNEQFFGPGTRLTVL.

The chain combines TRBV11-2 with TRBJ2-3; D is perhaps TRBD1 (6 bases). Trimming stripped 1 base from V and 0 bases from J, with 11 bases between. Germline loops: CDR1 SGHAT, CDR2 FQNNGV. This CDR3 comprises 16 residues. The chain's CDR3 is CASSLGRRGSTDTQYF. The CDR3 bases are TGTGCCAGCAGCTTAGGCCGCAGGGGAAGCACAGATACGCAGTATTTT. The entire variable domain, with the rest obtained from reference TRBV11-2 and TRBJ2-3, is as follows: EAGVAQSPRYKIIEKRQSVAFWCNPISGHATLYWYQQILGQGPKLLIQFQNNGVVDDSQLPKDRFSAERLKGVDSTLKIQPAKLEDSAVYLCASSLGRRGSTDTQYFGPGTRLTVL.

This clonotype was seen a few times. This chain connects TRBV6-6 to TRBJ2-1; 11 nucleotides match TRBD2. Germline lookup yields CDR1 MNHNY and CDR2 SVGAGI (reference sequence). Trimming removed 4 bases from V and 7 bases from J; junction bases left unmatched: 12. The length of the CDR3 is 17 residues. The CDR3 region is CASSSPPTSGALNEQFF. In DNA, the CDR3 is TGTGCCAGCAGTTCCCCTCCGACTAGCGGGGCCCTTAATGAGCAGTTCTTC.

The V and J genes are TRBV6-5 and TRBJ1-3, with D unclear. Deletions cut 0 bases from V and 5 bases from J, with 11 bases between. Germline V gives CDR1 MNHEY, CDR2 SVGAGI. This CDR3 contains 15 residues. The CDR3: CASSYSALNRNTIYF. The CDR3 DNA is TGTGCCAGCAGTTACTCGGCATTGAATAGAAACACCATATATTTT.

The V and J genes are TRBV12-3 or TRBV12-4 and TRBJ2-7; D might be TRBD1 or TRBD2, each matching 7 bases. The CDR3 contains 15 residues. Trimming cost V 6 bases and J 3 bases, with 18 bases left between them. For the CDR3, the DNA is TGTGCCAGCAGCCGTTGGGAGGGACAGATCTACGAGCAGTACTTC. It specifies CASSRWEGQIYEQYF.

This clonotype was counted between two and nine times. For the CDR3, the DNA is TGTGCCATCAGTGGCGGGAGCGGGGGGGCCTTAGAGACCCAGTACTTC. Translation gives CAISGGSGGALETQYF. V is TRBV10-3 and J is TRBJ2-5; 10 bases are shared with TRBD2. Germline lookup yields CDR1 ENHRY and CDR2 SYGVKD. V trimming: 4 bases; J trimming: 4 bases; junction bases outside the gene matches: 9. This CDR3 is built from 16 residues.

This clonotype was recorded at least ten times. The chain links TRBV12-3 or TRBV12-4 to TRBJ2-3, with D hard to call. This CDR3 region has 11 residues. Trimming took off 1 base at V and 9 bases at J, with 5 bases between the two ends. CDR3 in amino acids: CASSLVETQYF. The CDR3, as DNA: TGTGCCAGCAGTTTAGTGGAAACGCAGTATTTT.

This clonotype was found once. The chain links TRBV7-2 to TRBJ2-7; a weak D match, TRBD1 (6 bases). Germline-derived CDR1 and CDR2 are SGHTA and FQGNSA. The V gene lost 7 bases and the J gene lost 1 base, with 14 bases spanning the gap. This CDR3 region has 14 residues. The CDR3 sequence: CASTTGQSSYEQYF. DNA of the CDR3: TGTGCCAGCACCACTGGACAGAGTTCCTACGAGCAGTACTTC.

This clonotype was seen a handful of times. This chain links TRBV6-5 with TRBJ1-2, with 7 bases fitting TRBD1. Losses at the gene ends were 6 bases for V and 4 bases for J; bases not matched to a gene: 5. CDR1 and CDR2 (germline): MNHEY, SVGAGI. The CDR3 is 13 amino acids. The CDR3 reads CASSPGGSYGYTF. CDR3 DNA sequence: TGTGCCAGCAGCCCAGGGGGGAGCTATGGCTACACCTTC.

This clonotype has ten or more counts. This chain joins TRBV5-1 and TRBJ2-2, with D tentatively TRBD2 (7 bases). V was pared by 4 bases and J by 5 bases, with 18 bases between. CDR3 length: 16 residues. Per the germline V gene, CDR1 is SGHRS and CDR2 is YFSETQ. In DNA form, the CDR3 reads TGCGCCAGCAGCCCCCGGGGAGGGGGTGTAACCGGGGAGCTGTTTTTT. It encodes CASSPRGGGVTGELFF.

This chain joins TRBV28 and TRBJ2-5, with 12 bases that match TRBD2. Trimming cost V 4 bases and J 1 base; bases outside gene matches: 4. The CDR3 is 16 amino acids. CDR1 MDHEN and CDR2 SYDVKM come from the germline V gene. The CDR3 spells CASSSPTSGGQETQYF. The CDR3 DNA reads as TGTGCCAGCAGTTCTCCGACTAGCGGGGGCCAAGAGACCCAGTACTTC.